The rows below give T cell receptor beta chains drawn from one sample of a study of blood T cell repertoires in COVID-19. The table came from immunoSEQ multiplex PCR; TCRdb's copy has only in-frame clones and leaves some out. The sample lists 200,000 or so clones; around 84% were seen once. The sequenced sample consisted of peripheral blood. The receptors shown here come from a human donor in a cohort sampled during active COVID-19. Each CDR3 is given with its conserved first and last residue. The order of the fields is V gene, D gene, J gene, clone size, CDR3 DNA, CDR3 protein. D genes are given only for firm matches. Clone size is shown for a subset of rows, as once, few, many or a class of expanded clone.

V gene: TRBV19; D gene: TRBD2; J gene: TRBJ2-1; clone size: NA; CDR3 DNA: TGTGCCAGTACCCGGGACCTTGGACTAGTTCACAATGAGCAGTTCTTC; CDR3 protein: CASTRDLGLVHNEQFF
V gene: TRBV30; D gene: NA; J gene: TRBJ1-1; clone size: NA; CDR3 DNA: TGTGCCTGGAGTGAGGGGTCCCACACTGAAGCTTTCTTT; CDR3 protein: CAWSEGSHTEAFF
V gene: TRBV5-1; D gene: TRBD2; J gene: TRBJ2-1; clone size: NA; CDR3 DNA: TGCGCCAGCAGCCGACCCGGACTAGCGCGGTACAATGAGCAGTTCTTC; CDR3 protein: CASSRPGLARYNEQFF
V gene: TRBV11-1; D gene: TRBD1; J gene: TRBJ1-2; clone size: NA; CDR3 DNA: TGTGCCAGCAGCCGGACAGGGATCGGCTACACCTTC; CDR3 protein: CASSRTGIGYTF
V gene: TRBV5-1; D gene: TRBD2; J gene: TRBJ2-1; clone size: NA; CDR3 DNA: TGCGCCAGCAGCTTGCCTCTAGCGGGAAGCTACAATGAGCAGTTCTTC; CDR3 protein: CASSLPLAGSYNEQFF
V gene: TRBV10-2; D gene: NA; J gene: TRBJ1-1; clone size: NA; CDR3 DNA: TGCGCCAGTTGCGGGTCTATGAACACTGAAGCTTTCTTT; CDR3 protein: CASCGSMNTEAFF
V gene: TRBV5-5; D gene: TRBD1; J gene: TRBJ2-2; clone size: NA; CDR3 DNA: TGTGCCAGCAGAAGAACAGGGGTTTCTTCGGGCACCGGGGAGCTGTTTTTT; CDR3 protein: CASRRTGVSSGTGELFF
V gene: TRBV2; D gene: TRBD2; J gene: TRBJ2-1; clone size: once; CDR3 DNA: TGTGCCACAAAAGGGACTAGCGGGAGCTCCTACAATGAGCAGTTCTTC; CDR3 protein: CATKGTSGSSYNEQFF
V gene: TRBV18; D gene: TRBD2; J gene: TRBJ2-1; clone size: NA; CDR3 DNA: TGTGCCAGCTCACCGCCGGGACTAGCGGGAGGCCTATCCTACAATGAGCAGTTCTTC; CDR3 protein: CASSPPGLAGGLSYNEQFF
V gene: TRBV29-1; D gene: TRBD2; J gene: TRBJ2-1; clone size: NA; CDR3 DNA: TGCAGCGTAGGTTTTAGCGGGAGAGGGGATGAGCAGTTCTTC; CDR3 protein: CSVGFSGRGDEQFF
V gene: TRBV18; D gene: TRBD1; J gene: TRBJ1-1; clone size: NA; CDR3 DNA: TGTGCCAGCTCGCAACAGGGGGAGATGAACACTGAAGCTTTCTTT; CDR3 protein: CASSQQGEMNTEAFF
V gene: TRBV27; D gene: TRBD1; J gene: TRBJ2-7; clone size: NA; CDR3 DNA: TGTGCCAGCAGTTCCCCCCAGACAGGGGGGACCTACGAGCAGTACTTC; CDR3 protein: CASSSPQTGGTYEQYF
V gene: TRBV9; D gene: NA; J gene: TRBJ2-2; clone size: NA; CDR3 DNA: TGTGCCAGCAGCGTAGGAGGCGGAGGAGGGTCCGGGGAGCTGTTTTTT; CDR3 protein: CASSVGGGGGSGELFF
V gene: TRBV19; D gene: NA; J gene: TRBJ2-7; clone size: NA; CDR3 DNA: TGTGCCAGTAGTCTCACGGGGATTCCTAACTACGAGCAGTACTTC; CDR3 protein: CASSLTGIPNYEQYF
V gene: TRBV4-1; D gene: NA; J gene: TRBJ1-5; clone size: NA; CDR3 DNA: TGCGCCAGCAGCCAAGTAGGGGGGGCTAGCAATCAGCCCCAGCATTTT; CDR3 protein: CASSQVGGASNQPQHF
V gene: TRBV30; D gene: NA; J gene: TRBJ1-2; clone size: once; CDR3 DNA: TGTGCCTGGAGTGAACCGGGGGGCTATATCGATGGCTACACCTTC; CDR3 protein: CAWSEPGGYIDGYTF
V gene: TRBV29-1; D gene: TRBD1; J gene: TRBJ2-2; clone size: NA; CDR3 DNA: TGCAGCGTTGATGAGACCCCAACAGGGGACCTCCCTAACACCGGGGAGCTGTTTTTT; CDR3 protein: CSVDETPTGDLPNTGELFF
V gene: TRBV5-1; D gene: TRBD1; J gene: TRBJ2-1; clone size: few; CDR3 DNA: TGCGCCAGCAGCTTGACAGGGGGCACCTACAATGAGCAGTTCTTC; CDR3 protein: CASSLTGGTYNEQFF
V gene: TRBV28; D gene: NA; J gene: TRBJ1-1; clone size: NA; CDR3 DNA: TGTGCCAGCAGTTTATCCTGGCAGGCTTTCTTT; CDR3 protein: CASSLSWQAFF
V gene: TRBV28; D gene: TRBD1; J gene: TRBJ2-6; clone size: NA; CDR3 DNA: TGTGCCAGCAGTGGCAGGGGGACAGGGGCCAACGTCCTGACTTTC; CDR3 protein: CASSGRGTGANVLTF
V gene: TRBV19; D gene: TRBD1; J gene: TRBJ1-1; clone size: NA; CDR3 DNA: TGTGCCAGTAGCGACTCAGGGGGCGGCACTGAAGCTTTCTTT; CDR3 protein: CASSDSGGGTEAFF
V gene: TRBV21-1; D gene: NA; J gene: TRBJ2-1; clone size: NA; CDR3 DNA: TGTGCCAGCAGCAACTCATCCGGGACAGGGAAGGGCAGTGAGCAGTTCTTC; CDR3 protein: CASSNSSGTGKGSEQFF
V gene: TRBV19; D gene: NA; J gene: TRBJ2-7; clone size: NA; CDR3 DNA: TGTGCCAGTAGTGAAAGCGCCGGGGAGCAGTACTTC; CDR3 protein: CASSESAGEQYF
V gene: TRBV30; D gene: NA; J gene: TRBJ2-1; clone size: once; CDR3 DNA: TGTGCCTGGAAAAACAGGGTCGATGAGCAGTTCTTC; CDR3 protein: CAWKNRVDEQFF
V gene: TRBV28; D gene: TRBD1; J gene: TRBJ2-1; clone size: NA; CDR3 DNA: TGTGCCAGCAGTTTAAGGACAGGGTCAGTGAATGAGCAGTTCTTC; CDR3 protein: CASSLRTGSVNEQFF
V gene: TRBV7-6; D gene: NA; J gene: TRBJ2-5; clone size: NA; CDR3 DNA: TGTGCCAGCAGCTTAGGGCTCGAGACCCAGTACTTC; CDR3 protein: CASSLGLETQYF
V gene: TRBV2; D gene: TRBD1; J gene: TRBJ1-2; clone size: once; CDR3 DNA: TGTGCCAGCAGTGATAAGGGGGCGGAGGGCTACACCTTC; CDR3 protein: CASSDKGAEGYTF
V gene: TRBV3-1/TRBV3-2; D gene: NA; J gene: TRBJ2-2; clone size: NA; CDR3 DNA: TGTGCCAGCAGCCAGGGGGGATCCTGGAACACCGGGGAGCTGTTTTTT; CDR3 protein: CASSQGGSWNTGELFF
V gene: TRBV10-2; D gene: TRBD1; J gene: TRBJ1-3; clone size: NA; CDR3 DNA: TGCGCCAGCAGCCCGGGACAGGGGGCGACTGGAAACACCATATATTTT; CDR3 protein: CASSPGQGATGNTIYF
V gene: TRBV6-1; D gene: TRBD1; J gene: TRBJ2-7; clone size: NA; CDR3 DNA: TGTGCCAGCAGTGAAAGGACAGGGGGCTACGAGCAGTACTTC; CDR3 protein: CASSERTGGYEQYF
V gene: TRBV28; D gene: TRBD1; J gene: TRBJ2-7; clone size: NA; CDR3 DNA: TGTGCCAGTCGCACAGGGGGCGCCCCCTACGAGCAGTACTTC; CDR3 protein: CASRTGGAPYEQYF
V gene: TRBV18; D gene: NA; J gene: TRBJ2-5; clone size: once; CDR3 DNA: TGTGCCAGCTCACCATATCGGGGTCGGGAGACCCAGTACTTC; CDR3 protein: CASSPYRGRETQYF
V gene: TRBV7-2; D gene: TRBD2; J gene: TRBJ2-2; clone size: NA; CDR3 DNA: TGTGCCAGCAGCAAGACTAGCGGGACCGGGGAGCTGTTTTTT; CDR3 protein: CASSKTSGTGELFF
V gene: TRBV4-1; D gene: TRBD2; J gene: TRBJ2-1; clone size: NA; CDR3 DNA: TGCGCCAGCAGCCCGGGACTAGCGGGAGGAAGGAATGAGCAGTTCTTC; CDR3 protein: CASSPGLAGGRNEQFF
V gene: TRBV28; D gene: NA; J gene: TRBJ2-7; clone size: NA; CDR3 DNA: TGTGCCAGCAACCGTCCCAGGGCCCGGGACGAGCAGTACTTC; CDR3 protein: CASNRPRARDEQYF
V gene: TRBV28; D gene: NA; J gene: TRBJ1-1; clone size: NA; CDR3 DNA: TGTGCCAGCAGCGCTACAGGGCCCACTGAAGCTTTCTTT; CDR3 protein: CASSATGPTEAFF
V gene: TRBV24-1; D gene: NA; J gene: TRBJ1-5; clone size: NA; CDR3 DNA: TGTGCCACCAGTGATGGACAGTTGGGGAATCAGCCCCAGCATTTT; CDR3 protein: CATSDGQLGNQPQHF
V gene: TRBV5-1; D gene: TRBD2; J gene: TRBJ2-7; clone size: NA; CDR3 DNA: TGCGCCAGCAGCTTGTCGGGAGGGCGAGACGAGCAGTACTTC; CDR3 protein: CASSLSGGRDEQYF
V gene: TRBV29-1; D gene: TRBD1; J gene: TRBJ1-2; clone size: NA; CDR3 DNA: TGCAGCGTGACCGGGACAGGTGCTGGCTACACCTTC; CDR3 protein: CSVTGTGAGYTF
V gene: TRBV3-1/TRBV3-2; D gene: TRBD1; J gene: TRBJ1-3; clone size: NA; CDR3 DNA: TGTGCCAGCAGCCCTAGACAGGGGGCTGTCTTTGGAAACACCATATATTTT; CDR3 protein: CASSPRQGAVFGNTIYF
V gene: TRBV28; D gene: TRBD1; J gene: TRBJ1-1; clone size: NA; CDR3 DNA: TGTGCCAGCATTTCTGGGACAGGGACGAACACTGAAGCTTTCTTT; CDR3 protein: CASISGTGTNTEAFF
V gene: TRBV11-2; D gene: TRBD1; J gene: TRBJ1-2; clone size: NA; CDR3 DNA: TGTGCCAGCAGCTTGACAGGGTTTGGCTACACCTTC; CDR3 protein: CASSLTGFGYTF
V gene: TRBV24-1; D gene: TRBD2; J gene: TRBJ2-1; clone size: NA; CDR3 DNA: TGTGCCACCAGTGCTCCGCTAGCGGGATCCTACAATGAGCAGTTCTTC; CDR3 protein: CATSAPLAGSYNEQFF
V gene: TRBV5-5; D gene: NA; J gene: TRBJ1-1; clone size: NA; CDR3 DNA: TGTGCCAGCAGCCCCGGGGATCGCAGAGAAGCTTTCTTT; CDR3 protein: CASSPGDRREAFF
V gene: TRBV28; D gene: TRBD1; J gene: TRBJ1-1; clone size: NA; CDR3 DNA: TGTGCCAGCAGCCGTGACAGGGGGATGAAAGCTTTCTTT; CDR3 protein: CASSRDRGMKAFF
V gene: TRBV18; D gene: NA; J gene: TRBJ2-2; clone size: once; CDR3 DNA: TGTGCCAGCTCCCTCATGAGGCTTCCGAACACCGGGGAGCTGTTTTTT; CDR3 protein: CASSLMRLPNTGELFF
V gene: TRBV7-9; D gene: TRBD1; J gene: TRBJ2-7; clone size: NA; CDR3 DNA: TGTGCCAGCAGCTTAGCGGGGACAGGGGGCCGCGGGCAGTACTTC; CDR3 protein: CASSLAGTGGRGQYF
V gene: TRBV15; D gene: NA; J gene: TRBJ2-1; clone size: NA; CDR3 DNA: TGTGCCACCAGCAGAGACAGTGGTGACTACAATGAGCAGTTCTTC; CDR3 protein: CATSRDSGDYNEQFF
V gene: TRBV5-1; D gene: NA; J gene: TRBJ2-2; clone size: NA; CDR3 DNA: TGCGCCACAGAATCCCCGAACACCGGGGAGCTGTTTTTT; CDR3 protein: CATESPNTGELFF
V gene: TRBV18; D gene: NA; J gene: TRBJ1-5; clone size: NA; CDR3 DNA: TGTGCCAGCTCACCGTTGGGACAAGACAATCAGCCCCAGCATTTT; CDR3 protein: CASSPLGQDNQPQHF
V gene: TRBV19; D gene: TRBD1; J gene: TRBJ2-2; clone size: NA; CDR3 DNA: TGTGCCAGTATAACGGACAGGCGTGGAACCGGGGAGCTGTTTTTT; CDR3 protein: CASITDRRGTGELFF
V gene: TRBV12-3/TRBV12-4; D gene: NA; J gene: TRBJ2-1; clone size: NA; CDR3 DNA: TGTGCCAGCAGTTTAGGCGATTACAATGAGCAGTTCTTC; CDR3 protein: CASSLGDYNEQFF
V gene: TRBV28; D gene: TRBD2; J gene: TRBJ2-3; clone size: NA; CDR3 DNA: TGTGCCAGCAGTTTATCCCCCCCGTGGGCGGGAGGTCAGGATACGCAGTATTTT; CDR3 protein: CASSLSPPWAGGQDTQYF
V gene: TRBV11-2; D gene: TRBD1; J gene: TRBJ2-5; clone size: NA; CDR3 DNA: TGTGCCAGCAGCTCACTAGGGACAGGGGTCCGAGAGACCCAGTACTTC; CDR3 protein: CASSSLGTGVRETQYF